The 3 T cell receptor beta chains reported below all come from one sample, sequenced in a study of T cells after yellow fever vaccination. TCRdb re-analysed the 5' RACE reads in MiXCR, keeping a single row per CDR3 protein. The data show about 550,000 distinct CDR3 sequences, with roughly a fifth seen just once and over 11% held by the top ten. The input for sequencing was PBMCs, taken 15 days after the yellow fever booster vaccination. Receptors were obtained from a man aged 25 to 40 who received the YFV17D yellow fever vaccine.

This clonotype was picked up a small number of times. This chain connects TRBV5-1 to TRBJ2-4; D may be TRBD1 (5 bases). The CDR3 is 14 residues long. V was cut by 0 bases and J by 8 bases, with 12 bases left in between. Germline V lookup: CDR1 SGHRS, CDR2 YFSETQ. DNA for the CDR3: TGCGCCAGCAGCTTGGTAGGGGATCGGGACATTCAGTACTTC. This gives the protein CASSLVGDRDIQYF.

The gene calls are TRBV20-1 and TRBJ2-5, with D tentatively TRBD2 (6 bases). Germline V lookup: CDR1 DFQATT, CDR2 SNEGSKA (reference sequence). The CDR3 is 14 residues long. V was cut by 0 bases and J by 2 bases, with 10 bases left in between. This CDR3 reads CSARDPREQETQYF. Here the CDR3 DNA reads TGCAGTGCTAGAGATCCCCGGGAGCAAGAGACCCAGTACTTC.

The rearrangement links TRBV5-1 to TRBJ2-7; D unclear. Trimming left V 0 bases short and J 1 base short, with 8 bases between. This CDR3 spans 14 amino acids. Germline loops: CDR1 SGHRS, CDR2 YFSETQ. The CDR3 sequence is CASSLEVRSYEQYF. CDR3 bases: TGCGCCAGCAGCTTGGAGGTCAGGTCCTACGAGCAGTACTTC.